This T cell receptor beta chain was sequenced during a study of T-cell memory formation after mild COVID-19. Via MiXCR, TCRdb re-called the 5' RACE reads, giving one row per CDR3 protein. The sample contains around 150,000 distinct CDR3 sequences, around a third of which appear only once. This CDR3 comprises 16 residues. Germline CDR1 reads LNHNV; CDR2 reads YYDKDF (reference sequence). V shed 0 bases and J shed 5 bases, with 14 bases lying between them. V gene TRBV15 combines with J gene TRBJ2-1; a possible D gene is TRBD1 (5 bases). This clonotype was sampled from an adult woman who had mild COVID-19 (a few samples of this study predate the infection). Cell type and time point are not known. Sequenced input: PBMCs or a T cell subset sorted from them (not recorded which). The CDR3 protein is CATSREGRVPDNEQFF. Here the CDR3 DNA reads TGTGCCACCAGCAGAGAGGGCAGGGTGCCGGACAATGAGCAGTTCTTC.